The next 30 T cell receptor beta chains were all read from a single sample in a study of CD8 T cells in Susac syndrome. Reverse transcription of roughly 0.5 to 1 ug RNA was carried out with random hexamers. TCRdb fed the immunoSEQ multiplex PCR reads into MiXCR, producing one record per CDR3 protein. The table has tens of thousands of distinct CDR3 sequences, 90% to 97% seen once. Sequencing used CD8+ T cells from PBMCs. The source is a human donor with Susac syndrome.

The genes are TRBV18 and TRBJ2-4, with D hard to call. This CDR3 region has 14 residues. Germline loops: CDR1 KGHSH, CDR2 LQKENI. V lost 6 bases and J lost 8, with 17 bases in between. The CDR3 nucleotides read TGTGCCAGCTCGAACCTCCCACGGGTGGACATTCAGTACTTC. As protein: CASSNLPRVDIQYF. The full variable domain, with the rest looked up from reference TRBV18 and TRBJ2-4, is NAGVMQNPRHLVRRRGQEARLRCSPMKGHSHVYWYRQLPEEGLKFMVYLQKENIIDESGMPKERFSAEFPKEGPSILRIQQVVRGDSAAYFCASSNLPRVDIQYFGAGTRLSVL.

The V call is TRBV20-1, the J call TRBJ1-2; D is undetermined. With 3 bases removed from V and 3 bases from J, the gap between germline ends came to 20 bases. The CDR3 spans 16 residues. Germline values: CDR1 DFQATT, CDR2 SNEGSKA (reference sequence). The DNA of the CDR3 is TGCAGTGCTAGTCGCCCTTTCGGACGAGCCTACTATGGCTACACCTTC. Translated: CSASRPFGRAYYGYTF.

This rearrangement joins TRBV9 to TRBJ1-2; possibly TRBD1 for D (5 bases). V lost 3 bases to trimming and J lost 10 bases, with 7 bases between them. The CDR3 runs 10 residues. Germline-derived CDR1 and CDR2 are SGDLS and YYNGEE. CDR3 protein: CASSGQFYTF. CDR3 sequence (DNA): TGTGCCAGCAGCGGACAGTTCTACACCTTC.

The chain is built from TRBV3-1 and TRBJ1-2; D is ambiguous. Trimming cost V 0 bases and J 0 bases, with 2 bases left between them. This CDR3 is built from 13 residues. Germline loops: CDR1 LGHDT, CDR2 YNNKEL (reference sequence). CDR3 residues: CASSQDPNYGYTF. The CDR3 DNA follows: TGTGCCAGCAGCCAAGACCCTAACTATGGCTACACCTTC.

DNA of the CDR3: TGTGCTAGTGGTTTGGTACCCCTCAGGGCTAGCGGGGACTTACCAACCCAAGAGACCCAGTACTTC. It encodes CASGLVPLRASGDLPTQETQYF. The chain joins TRBV12-5 to TRBJ2-5; 9 nucleotides line up with TRBD2. V was clipped by 0 bases and J by 1 base; unmatched bases: 21. CDR3 length equals 22 residues. CDR1 LGHNT and CDR2 FRNRAP come from the germline V gene.

The chain couples TRBV4-2 to TRBJ1-5; D is perhaps TRBD1 (6 bases). The CDR3 runs 15 residues. Germline V gene sequence: CDR1 LGHNA, CDR2 YNFKEQ. Trimming removed 0 bases at V and 1 base at J, with 7 bases between. The CDR3: CASSQDGQSNQPQHF. The CDR3 nucleotides are TGTGCCAGCAGCCAAGATGGACAGAGCAATCAGCCCCAGCATTTT.

This chain links TRBV10-2 with TRBJ2-5; D possibly corresponds to TRBD2 (5 bases). Trimming removed 6 bases at V and 4 bases at J, with 15 bases between. The CDR3 extends over 14 amino acids. Germline V gene lookup returns CDR1 WSHSY and CDR2 SAAADI. Here the CDR3 reads CASRSDSFPETQYF. CDR3 in DNA: TGCGCCAGCAGGTCGGACTCATTCCCAGAGACCCAGTACTTC.

V usage is TRBV6-5 and J usage is TRBJ2-2; 8 nucleotides line up with TRBD2. There are 13 residues in the CDR3. Germline V gene data show CDR1 as MNHEY and CDR2 as SVGAGI. Trimming cost V 6 bases and J 8 bases; bases outside gene matches: 5. The CDR3 DNA sequence: TGTGCCAGCAGGCGGGGGGAGGAAGGGGAGCTGTTTTTT. This sequence encodes CASRRGEEGELFF.

The chain employs TRBV24-1 and TRBJ2-1; D not resolved. Germline CDR1 reads KGHDR; CDR2 reads SFDVKD. The CDR3 spans 12 residues. Deletions cut 2 bases from V and 3 bases from J, with 1 base between. This CDR3 reads CATSDYYNEQFF. CDR3 DNA: TGTGCCACCAGTGATTACTACAATGAGCAGTTCTTC.

This chain uses TRBV25-1 with TRBJ2-5; tentative D call: TRBD1 (6 bases). CDR1 and CDR2 (germline): MGHDK, SYGVNS. The CDR3 is made up of 15 amino acids. V dropped 4 bases and J dropped 0 bases, with 12 bases sitting between them. CDR3 sequence (DNA): TGTGCCAGCAGTGTAGGGACATCGTACCAAGAGACCCAGTACTTC. Protein sequence: CASSVGTSYQETQYF.

The chain couples TRBV30 to TRBJ2-1; 14 nucleotides agree with TRBD2. CDR1 is GTSNPN, CDR2 SVGIG, per germline (reference sequence). V lost 2 bases and J lost 7; bases outside the gene matches: 7. CDR3 length: 16 amino acids. This CDR3 reads CAWSSGLAGEWNEQFF. The CDR3 DNA sequence: TGTGCCTGGAGTTCGGGACTAGCGGGGGAGTGGAATGAGCAGTTCTTC.

V and J are TRBV7-3 and TRBJ2-5; 7 nucleotides align to TRBD1. Germline assignment: CDR1 SGHTA and CDR2 FQGTGA. V lost 5 bases, J lost 1 base, and 4 bases stayed unmatched. The CDR3 is 14 amino acids. The CDR3 sequence is CASSQGGGQETQYF. In nucleotides, the CDR3 is TGTGCCAGCAGCCAAGGGGGCGGCCAAGAGACCCAGTACTTC.

Turning to this clonotype: Its ends do not fully match the called genes, so a read error is possible. V gene TRBV18 combines with J gene TRBJ1-1; 8 bases match TRBD1. The CDR3 is 13 amino acids. CDR1 and CDR2 (germline): KGHSH, LQKENI. The CDR3 nucleotides read TGTGCCAGCTCACAGGACAGGGACACGGAAGCTTTCTTT. Its translation is CASSQDRDTEAFF.

The chain carries TRBV5-6 and TRBJ1-5; TRBD1 matches 8 bases. Looked up from germline, CDR1 is SGHDT and CDR2 is YYEEEE. CDR3 length equals 16 residues. V lost 4 bases and J lost 3; bases outside the gene matches: 9. The CDR3 loop reads CASSLRTGTFNQPQHF. The CDR3 nucleotides read TGTGCCAGCAGCCTAAGGACAGGGACATTCAATCAGCCCCAGCATTTT. Complete variable domain (other parts from reference TRBV5-6 and TRBJ1-5): DAGVTQSPTHLIKTRGQQVTLRCSPKSGHDTVSWYQQALGQGPQFIFQYYEEEERQRGNFPDRFSGHQFPNYSSELNVNALLLGDSALYLCASSLRTGTFNQPQHFGDGTRLSIL.

The chain recombines TRBV30 with TRBJ1-1; no clear D. CDR1 is GTSNPN and CDR2 is SVGIG in the germline V gene (reference sequence). Trimming cost V 0 bases and J 1 base, with 6 bases left between them. CDR3 length: 13 residues. The CDR3 spells CAWSVRPNTEAFF. For the CDR3, the DNA is TGTGCCTGGAGTGTACGTCCGAACACTGAAGCTTTCTTT.

In this sample, this clonotype turned up once. V usage is TRBV7-9 and J usage is TRBJ1-5; D remains unclear. The ends were cut back, 1 base at V and 6 bases at J, with 4 bases in the middle. There are 12 residues in the CDR3. CDR1 and CDR2 (germline): SEHNR, FQNEAQ (reference sequence). The DNA of the CDR3 is TGTGCCAGCAGCTTAGGTAGTCAGCCCCAGCATTTT. This encodes CASSLGSQPQHF.

The chain combines TRBV4-2 with TRBJ1-2; the D is unclear. CDR1 LGHNA and CDR2 YNFKEQ come from the germline V gene. V was trimmed by 0 bases and J by 3 bases, leaving 14 bases between them. The CDR3 consists of 16 residues. The CDR3 protein is CASSQDLNSPDYGYTF. For the CDR3, the DNA is TGTGCCAGCAGCCAAGATTTGAACAGCCCGGACTATGGCTACACCTTC.

As DNA, the CDR3 is TGTGCCAGCAGTTTTGGGACAGGGGGAACTGAAGCTTTCTTT. It translates to CASSFGTGGTEAFF. The chain has TRBV28 and TRBJ1-1; 11 bases agree with TRBD1. CDR1 and CDR2 from the germline V gene are MDHEN and SYDVKM. The CDR3 has 14 amino acids. After removal of 3 bases from V and 5 bases from J, the junction contained 2 bases not matched to a gene.

This chain connects TRBV7-9 to TRBJ1-2; 9 nucleotides align to TRBD1. This CDR3 is 13 amino acids long. V lost 5 bases and J lost 5; bases outside the gene matches: 3. Germline CDR1 and CDR2: SEHNR and FQNEAQ (reference sequence). The CDR3 spells CASSKGQGYGYTF. The CDR3 DNA sequence: TGTGCCAGCAGCAAAGGACAGGGGTATGGCTACACCTTC.

This clonotype was picked up one time. V gene TRBV10-2 combines with J gene TRBJ2-7; TRBD1 agrees at 9 bases. V dropped 6 bases and J dropped 0; count of bases not matched to a gene: 12. The CDR3 is 17 residues long. The germline CDR1 and CDR2 sequences are WSHSY and SAAADI. CDR3: CASRNRLGQGSSYEQYF. CDR3 nucleotides: TGCGCCAGCAGAAATCGCCTGGGACAGGGCAGCTCCTACGAGCAGTACTTC.

The chain has TRBV30 and TRBJ1-2, with a weak D call TRBD1 (5 bases). CDR1 is GTSNPN, CDR2 SVGIG, per germline (reference sequence). CDR3 length equals 16 residues. Trimming stripped 5 bases from V and 4 bases from J, with 23 bases between. In nucleotides, the CDR3 is TGTGCCTGGGGGGGTTACAAGCAAGGGCGCGGCTATGGCTACACCTTC. Translated, it gives CAWGGYKQGRGYGYTF.

The chain links TRBV20-1 to TRBJ2-3, with a possible D match to TRBD1 (5 bases). Germline-derived CDR1 and CDR2 are DFQATT and SNEGSKA (reference sequence). This CDR3 spans 13 amino acids. DNA of the CDR3: TGCTCCGCGTTCGAAGGGGGCACAGATACGCAGTATTTT. It specifies CSAFEGGTDTQYF.

V gene TRBV30 combines with J gene TRBJ1-1; D unclear. V lost 3 bases and J 6 bases, leaving 17 bases between the germline ends. Germline CDR1 and CDR2: GTSNPN and SVGIG (reference sequence). This CDR3 comprises 14 residues. The CDR3 DNA reads TGTGCCTGGAGCCACTGGGTTGACGGGGCTGAAGCTTTCTTT. It translates to CAWSHWVDGAEAFF.

This chain connects TRBV29-1 to TRBJ2-5; 10 nucleotides agree with TRBD1. There are 14 residues in the CDR3. V lost 2 bases and J lost 3; bases outside the gene matches: 3. CDR1 is SQVTM, CDR2 ANQGSEA, per germline. The CDR3 DNA reads as TGCAGCGTTGAAATGGGGACAGGGGAAGAGACCCAGTACTTC. Translated, it gives CSVEMGTGEETQYF.

On this clonotype itself: Germline is not matched at one junction end, which may reflect a read error. The chain employs TRBV4-2 and TRBJ1-5; TRBD1 matches at 9 bases. Germline loops: CDR1 LGHNA, CDR2 YNFKEQ. The CDR3 consists of 15 residues. CDR3 bases: TGTGCCAGCAGCGGGGGACAGGGCGGCAATCAGCCCCAGCGTTTT. Translation gives CASSGGQGGNQPQRF.

This clonotype has more than one count but fewer than ten. The V gene is TRBV20-1, the J gene TRBJ2-1, with a possible D match to TRBD2 (6 bases). V was trimmed by 3 bases and J by 7 bases, leaving 7 bases between them. There are 11 residues in the CDR3. Per the germline V gene, CDR1 is DFQATT and CDR2 is SNEGSKA (reference sequence). This chain's CDR3 is CSASGGNEQFF. The CDR3 bases are TGCAGTGCTAGTGGGGGGAATGAGCAGTTCTTC.

CDR3 sequence (DNA): TGTGCCTGGACCACTTCTGCGGGGGGGCACGAGCAGTACTTC. Amino acid sequence: CAWTTSAGGHEQYF. The chain couples TRBV30 to TRBJ2-7; 9 positions match TRBD2. After removal of 4 bases from V and 5 bases from J, the junction contained 9 bases not matched to a gene. CDR1 GTSNPN and CDR2 SVGIG come from the germline V gene (reference sequence). The CDR3 spans 14 residues.

This sequence joins TRBV15 and TRBJ2-1; TRBD1 matches 7 bases. Per the germline V gene, CDR1 is LNHNV and CDR2 is YYDKDF (reference sequence). The ends lost 5 bases at V and 5 bases at J; junction bases unmatched: 9. This CDR3 comprises 15 residues. For the CDR3, the DNA is TGTGCCACCAGCTACTCGGGACAGCCCCACAATGAGCAGTTCTTC. As protein: CATSYSGQPHNEQFF.

The rearrangement uses TRBV6-5 and TRBJ2-3; D unclear. Trimming removed 6 bases from V and 0 bases from J, with 10 bases in between. The CDR3 runs 14 residues. The germline gives CDR1 MNHEY, CDR2 SVGAGI. CDR3 loop: CASREDPSTDTQYF. For the CDR3, the DNA is TGTGCCAGCAGAGAGGACCCTAGCACAGATACGCAGTATTTT.

The V gene is TRBV30, the J gene TRBJ2-4; tentative D call: TRBD2 (5 bases). CDR1 is GTSNPN, CDR2 SVGIG, per germline (reference sequence). V shed 2 bases and J shed 2 bases, with 7 bases lying between them. The CDR3 has 13 amino acids. The CDR3 bases are TGTGCCTGGAGTCCGGGATCCAAAAACATTCAGTACTTC. Its protein product is CAWSPGSKNIQYF.